Presented here are 22 T cell receptor beta chains from one specimen sequenced in a study of blood T cells in healthy people across ages. Alongside a J-beta primer mix, a sample-barcoded 5' primer served in a second PCR lasting about 7 to 11 cycles. TCRdb redid the calling of the 5' RACE reads with MiXCR, one entry per CDR3 protein. The sample includes 980,000 or so distinct CDR3 sequences, around 46% seen only once; the top ten take over 10%. The sample consisted of blood. These receptors originate from a man aged 25 to 40 in good health.

For this clonotype: A much larger clone differs from this one at a single base, so this may be a read error. The chain joins TRBV20-1 to TRBJ2-7, with 9 bases lining up with TRBD1. Germline CDR1 is DFQATT and CDR2 is SNEGSKA (reference sequence). J gave up 7 bases and V 2 bases, and 12 bases lay outside the gene matches. The length of the CDR3 is 15 residues. CDR3 bases: TGCAGTGCTAGAAGGAGGGACAGGGCCTACAATGAGCAGTACTTC. Protein sequence: CSARRRDRAYNEQYF.

This clonotype occurred a few times. The chain carries TRBV11-3 and TRBJ2-1; tentatively, D is TRBD2 (7 bases). The V end lost 1 base, the J end lost 8 bases, and 12 bases lay between the germline ends. CDR1 is SGHNT, CDR2 YENEEA, per germline. CDR3 length: 14 amino acids. CDR3 sequence reads: CASSLGTGRDEQFF. CDR3 DNA sequence: TGTGCCAGCAGCTTAGGTACAGGGAGGGATGAGCAGTTCTTC. Full variable domain (missing parts from reference TRBV11-3 and TRBJ2-1): EAGVVQSPRYKIIEKKQPVAFWCNPISGHNTLYWYLQNLGQGPELLIRYENEEAVDDSQLPKDRFSAERLKGVDSTLKIQPAELGDSAVYLCASSLGTGRDEQFFGPGTRLTVL.

This clonotype was recorded a few times. The rearrangement uses TRBV30 and TRBJ2-5; possibly TRBD2 for D (6 bases). Trimming removed 4 bases at V and 0 bases at J, with 9 bases between. The germline V gene encodes CDR1 GTSNPN and CDR2 SVGIG (reference sequence). The CDR3 has 13 residues. The CDR3 spells CAWNGGYQETQYF. Written as DNA, the CDR3 is TGTGCCTGGAACGGGGGATACCAAGAGACCCAGTACTTC.

This chain uses TRBV20-1 with TRBJ1-4; 8 positions match TRBD1. Germline values: CDR1 DFQATT, CDR2 SNEGSKA (reference sequence). The V and J ends lost 6 bases and 3 bases, in that order; junction bases with no gene match: 6. This CDR3 spans 14 amino acids. CDR3 region: CSAAQGASNEKLFF. Here the CDR3 DNA reads TGCAGTGCCGCCCAGGGGGCGTCTAATGAAAAACTGTTTTTT.

The gene calls are TRBV9 and TRBJ2-3; 7 bases agree with TRBD1. Germline assignment: CDR1 SGDLS and CDR2 YYNGEE. This CDR3 has 15 amino acids. J lost 8 bases, V lost 2 bases, and 11 bases had no gene match. The CDR3 DNA follows: TGTGCCAGCAGCGTGTGGGGACAGACCTCAGGTACGCAGTATTTT. Protein product: CASSVWGQTSGTQYF.

This clonotype came up a few times. The chain has TRBV5-1 and TRBJ2-1, with D possibly matching TRBD2 (6 bases). Trimming stripped 6 bases from V and 3 bases from J, with 13 bases between. Germline CDR1 SGHRS, CDR2 YFSETQ. The CDR3 extends over 14 amino acids. The chain's CDR3 is CASTRGGFYNEQFF. DNA for the CDR3: TGCGCCAGCACGCGGGGAGGCTTCTACAATGAGCAGTTCTTC.

This sequence joins TRBV27 and TRBJ2-7; TRBD2 agrees at 7 bases. This CDR3 comprises 13 residues. The germline V gene has CDR1 MNHEY and CDR2 SMNVEV (reference sequence). V gave up 6 bases and J gave up 6 bases; unmatched junction bases: 8. CDR3 sequence (DNA): TGTGCCAGCAGACCCCGCACGGGGGGCGAGCAGTACTTC. Amino acids: CASRPRTGGEQYF.

This rearrangement joins TRBV15 to TRBJ1-2; the D gene is possibly TRBD1 (6 bases). The CDR3 is 19 residues long. Per the germline V gene, CDR1 is LNHNV and CDR2 is YYDKDF (reference sequence). Trimming removed 0 bases from V and 5 bases from J, with 25 bases in between. The DNA of the CDR3 is TGTGCCACCAGCAGAGATACTTTTTTACGAGGGGGGCCTGGGTATGGCTACACCTTC. This encodes CATSRDTFLRGGPGYGYTF.

The chain links TRBV5-4 to TRBJ2-1; the D is unclear. V lost 9 bases and J 9 bases, leaving 16 bases between the germline ends. Germline-derived CDR1 and CDR2 are SGHNT and YYREEE (reference sequence). This CDR3 has 12 amino acids. The chain's CDR3 is CATSTIYGEQFF. The CDR3 bases are TGTGCCACCTCCACTATTTACGGTGAGCAGTTCTTC. Variable domain in full (rest from reference TRBV5-4 and TRBJ2-1): ETGVTQSPTHLIKTRGQQVTLRCSSQSGHNTVSWYQQALGQGPQFIFQYYREEENGRGNFPPRFSGLQFPNYSSELNVNALELDDSALYLCATSTIYGEQFFGPGTRLTVL.

This clonotype turned up a few times. The chain links TRBV27 to TRBJ1-5; D is possibly TRBD1 (6 bases). The V gene's germline CDR1 is MNHEY and CDR2 SMNVEV (reference sequence). The CDR3 runs to 18 residues. Trimming removed 3 bases from V and 0 bases from J, with 18 bases in between. CDR3 amino acids: CASSFIGTKGYSNQPQHF. The CDR3 DNA follows: TGTGCCAGCAGTTTTATCGGGACAAAAGGGTATAGCAATCAGCCCCAGCATTTT.

This clonotype has a handful of counts. The chain uses TRBV5-1 and TRBJ1-2, with D tentatively TRBD1 (5 bases). V lost 4 bases to trimming and J lost 7 bases, with 14 bases between them. This CDR3 has 13 residues. Germline V gives CDR1 SGHRS, CDR2 YFSETQ. In DNA, the CDR3 is TGCGCCAGCAGCGGGGGAGCGGTCGGTGGCTACACCTTC. It specifies CASSGGAVGGYTF.

This clonotype was seen a handful of times. This may be a read error, as it is one base from a much larger clone. The chain joins TRBV11-3 to TRBJ1-1; D might be TRBD1 (5 bases). This CDR3 contains 14 residues. V gave up 5 bases and J gave up 2 bases, with 12 bases separating them. Germline V gene data show CDR1 as SGHNT and CDR2 as YENEEA. The CDR3, as DNA: TGTGCCAGCAGCGTTGGGACTTCAAACACTGAAGCTTTCTTT. It yields the protein CASSVGTSNTEAFF. Using reference TRBV11-3 and TRBJ1-1 for the parts outside the CDR3, the full variable domain is EAGVVQSPRYKIIEKKQPVAFWCNPISGHNTLYWYLQNLGQGPELLIRYENEEAVDDSQLPKDRFSAERLKGVDSTLKIQPAELGDSAVYLCASSVGTSNTEAFFGQGTRLTVV.

J is TRBJ2-3 and V is TRBV29-1; D gene uncertain. V dropped 4 bases and J dropped 3 bases, with 14 bases sitting between them. The germline gives CDR1 SQVTM, CDR2 ANQGSEA. The CDR3 is 14 residues long. The CDR3 sequence: CSVVAGPSTDTQYF. CDR3 bases: TGCAGCGTTGTGGCCGGACCTAGTACAGATACGCAGTATTTT.

A remark on this clonotype: Compared with germline, one end of the junction differs, possibly owing to a read error. The rearrangement links TRBV4-1 to TRBJ2-7; D perhaps matches TRBD1 (5 bases). Germline CDR1 MGHRA, CDR2 YSYEKL. The CDR3 has 17 amino acids. CDR3 amino acids: CTSSFLDSWESSYEQYF. The CDR3 DNA is TGCACCAGCAGCTTCCTTGACAGTTGGGAAAGCTCCTACGAGCAGTACTTC.

This clonotype has more than one count but fewer than ten. The chain employs TRBV2 and TRBJ2-6; D is uncertain. V was shortened by 8 bases and J by 1 base, with 6 bases between the two germline ends. In germline, CDR1 is SNHLY, CDR2 FYNNEI. The length of the CDR3 is 13 residues. CDR3 DNA: TGTGCCAGCCTTTTTTCTGGGGCCAACGTCCTGACTTTC. As protein: CASLFSGANVLTF.

The chain recombines TRBV20-1 with TRBJ1-5, with D tentatively TRBD1 (5 bases). V shed 3 bases and J shed 7 bases, with 16 bases lying between them. This CDR3 has 14 residues. In germline, CDR1 is DFQATT, CDR2 SNEGSKA (reference sequence). The CDR3 DNA reads as TGCAGTGCTAGCCCAGGGACTGGCCAACAGCCCCAGCATTTT. This encodes CSASPGTGQQPQHF.

In regard to this clonotype: Given a much more abundant clone one base away, this may be a read error. The chain has TRBV3-1 and TRBJ2-7; weak D call: TRBD2 (6 bases). Germline V CDR1 and CDR2: LGHDT, YNNKEL (reference sequence). The CDR3 runs to 13 residues. Trimming stripped 4 bases from V and 6 bases from J, with 13 bases between. The CDR3 nucleotides read TGTGCCAGCAGCCCACGGGTGGGGGGCGAGCAGTACTTC. Its translation is CASSPRVGGEQYF.

This clonotype was counted only a few times. The chain has TRBV9 and TRBJ2-4; 12 bases match TRBD2. The germline V gene has CDR1 SGDLS and CDR2 YYNGEE. The CDR3 runs to 19 residues. V lost 0 bases, J lost 1 base, and 8 bases stayed unmatched. This chain's CDR3 is CASSVELAGGLRAKNIQYF. The CDR3, as DNA: TGTGCCAGCAGCGTAGAACTAGCGGGGGGCCTCCGGGCCAAAAACATTCAGTACTTC.

This clonotype was seen more than once but under ten times. The chain uses TRBV7-8 and TRBJ1-4; TRBD1 agrees at 7 bases. CDR1 and CDR2 from the germline V gene are SGHVS and FQNEAQ. This CDR3 is 13 amino acids long. Trimming took 11 bases from V and 2 from J; bases not matched to a gene: 5. CDR3 sequence: CASGGGTNEKLFF. The CDR3 DNA sequence: TGTGCCTCAGGGGGGGGCACTAATGAAAAACTGTTTTTT. Combining the CDR3 with reference TRBV7-8 and TRBJ1-4 gives the whole variable domain GAGVSQSPRYKVAKRGQDVALRCDPISGHVSLFWYQQALGQGPEFLTYFQNEAQLDKSGLPSDRFFAERPEGSVSTLKIQRTQQEDSAVYLCASGGGTNEKLFFGSGTQLSVL.

This clonotype was detected a few times. The chain links TRBV7-4 to TRBJ1-1, with D unresolved. The germline V and J ends were trimmed by 2 bases and 7 bases, with 5 bases remaining between them. The CDR3 has 11 residues. CDR1 and CDR2 from the germline V gene are SGHVT and SQSDAQ. CDR3 DNA sequence: TGTGCCAGCAGCTTAAGCAGTGAAGCTTTCTTT. Translated: CASSLSSEAFF.

V gene TRBV7-9 combines with J gene TRBJ1-2; TRBD1 matches at 7 bases. The V gene's germline CDR1 is SEHNR and CDR2 FQNEAQ (reference sequence). V lost 4 bases, J lost 2 bases, and 7 bases stayed unmatched. The CDR3 consists of 15 residues. The CDR3 sequence is CASSSSRGGNYGYTF. The CDR3, as DNA: TGTGCCAGCAGCTCATCCAGGGGGGGGAACTATGGCTACACCTTC.

V usage is TRBV6-2 or TRBV6-3 and J usage is TRBJ2-3; D might be TRBD2 (6 bases). Germline V gene data show CDR1 as MNHEY and CDR2 as SVGEGT. V was pared by 5 bases and J by 1 base, with 13 bases between. The CDR3 loop spans 15 amino acids. CDR3 in DNA: TGTGCCAGCAGTGCCTACGGGGGAGGCACAGATACGCAGTATTTT. Its protein product is CASSAYGGGTDTQYF.